These T cell receptor beta chains were read from a single sample in a study of response to subunit inactivated influenza vaccine. TCRdb fed the RT-PCR reads into MiXCR, producing one record per CDR3 protein. The data hold about 830,000 distinct CDR3 sequences, with roughly 20% observed a single time. The sequencing used PBMCs from blood, collected more than 4 days after vaccination. All receptors derive from a man aged 50-59 years who received an inactivated influenza vaccine. Both conserved end residues are part of each CDR3. A D gene is named only where the DNA matches it firmly. Clone size is shown for a subset of rows, as once, few, many or a class of expanded clone.

j_call | v_call | d_call | clone_size | cdr3_aa | cdr3_nt
TRBJ2-5 | TRBV20-1 | NA | few | CSARVAGVMETQYF | TGCAGTGCTAGAGTGGCAGGCGTTATGGAGACCCAGTACTTC
TRBJ1-4 | TRBV6-2/TRBV6-3 | TRBD1 | few | CASSYSGTGIFMPTNEKLFF | TGTGCCAGCAGTTACTCGGGGACAGGGATATTTATGCCAACTAATGAAAAACTGTTTTTT
TRBJ2-3 | TRBV7-9 | TRBD2 | NA | CASSPAGGPYTQYF | TGTGCCAGCAGCCCAGCGGGAGGTCCATATACGCAGTATTTT
TRBJ2-7 | TRBV12-3/TRBV12-4 | NA | few | CASSFLENHEQYF | TGTGCCAGCAGTTTTTTAGAAAACCACGAGCAGTACTTC
TRBJ2-2 | TRBV5-1 | TRBD1 | NA | CASSFMTGGNGELFF | TGCGCCAGCAGCTTCATGACAGGGGGCAACGGGGAGCTGTTTTTT
TRBJ2-1 | TRBV5-6 | NA | many | CASSLQGRRNEQFF | TGTGCCAGCAGCTTGCAGGGGCGAAGGAATGAGCAGTTCTTC
TRBJ2-2 | TRBV29-1 | TRBD2 | NA | CSVRLAGVTGELFF | TGCAGCGTTAGACTAGCGGGGGTCACCGGGGAGCTGTTTTTT
TRBJ1-5 | TRBV12-3/TRBV12-4 | TRBD1 | many | CASSLTTGGSQPQHF | TGTGCCAGCAGTTTAACCACAGGGGGAAGTCAGCCCCAGCATTTT
TRBJ2-7 | TRBV28 | NA | NA | CASGAGSRVHEQYF | TGTGCCAGTGGAGCCGGGTCCAGGGTCCACGAGCAGTACTTC
TRBJ2-7 | TRBV4-1 | NA | NA | CASSQDTSPLLFYEQYF | TGCGCCAGCAGCCAAGACACCTCCCCCCTTCTTTTTTACGAGCAGTACTTC
TRBJ1-1 | TRBV6-5 | TRBD1 | many | CASSYRLYRGMNTEAFF | TGTGCCAGCAGTTACCGTTTGTACAGGGGGATGAACACTGAAGCTTTCTTT
TRBJ2-1 | TRBV24-1 | NA | few | CATSDGGTASYNEQFF | TGTGCCACCAGTGATGGTGGGACTGCCTCCTACAATGAGCAGTTCTTC
TRBJ2-3 | TRBV6-1 | NA | NA | CASWPGRSGTQYF | TGTGCCAGCTGGCCCGGGCGGTCGGGTACGCAGTATTTT
TRBJ2-1 | TRBV20-1 | TRBD2 | NA | CSAKTSGRAVVNNEQFF | TGCAGTGCCAAGACTAGCGGGAGGGCCGTAGTAAACAATGAGCAGTTCTTC
TRBJ2-1 | TRBV20-1 | NA | NA | CSARDDAQVRGEQFF | TGCAGTGCTAGAGATGATGCCCAGGTTCGGGGTGAGCAGTTCTTC
TRBJ2-5 | TRBV15 | NA | NA | CATRLETQYF | TGTGCCACCAGACTAGAGACCCAGTACTTC
TRBJ2-2 | TRBV7-2 | TRBD1 | few | CASRTGGQNTGELFF | TGTGCCAGCAGAACAGGGGGACAGAACACCGGGGAGCTGTTTTTT
TRBJ2-1 | TRBV29-1 | NA | many | CSVSHYNEQFF | TGCAGCGTCTCCCACTACAATGAGCAGTTCTTC
TRBJ2-3 | TRBV20-1 | TRBD1 | NA | CSARGQGAPDTQYF | TGCAGTGCTAGAGGTCAGGGGGCCCCAGATACGCAGTATTTT
TRBJ2-5 | TRBV7-9 | NA | NA | CASSPPRLLHGETQYF | TGTGCCAGCAGTCCACCTCGACTTCTGCACGGGGAGACCCAGTACTTC
TRBJ1-2 | TRBV5-6 | NA | few | CASSVASRAGYTF | TGTGCCAGCAGCGTGGCCTCCCGAGCGGGCTACACCTTC
TRBJ2-4 | TRBV4-2 | NA | many | CASSQDLSGVGGKNIQYF | TGTGCCAGCAGCCAAGATTTGTCCGGCGTTGGGGGCAAAAACATTCAGTACTTC